The 10 T cell receptor beta chains reported below all come from one sample, sequenced in a study of shared clonotypes between healthy human individuals. Profiling relied on immunoSEQ multiplex PCR, and the TCRdb table lists in-frame clones only, not all of them. The sample shows some 700,000 clones, about 90% of them seen only once. Sequencing was carried out using memory CD8+ T cells from PBMCs. Subset indicated: CD45RO+ cells pooled with CCR7-negative TemRA cells. The receptors were sampled from a man between 18 and 29 years old in good health. Some clones in this sample may be carry-over from other donors' samples.

The CDR3: CASSPSGVWGNSPLHF. CDR3 sequence (DNA): TGTGCCAGCAGTCCCTCGGGGGTGTGGGGGAATTCACCCCTCCACTTT. This chain connects TRBV28 to TRBJ1-6, with a tentative D call TRBD1 (5 bases). The germline V gene encodes CDR1 MDHEN and CDR2 SYDVKM. The CDR3 extends over 16 amino acids. Between the trimmed V and J ends, which lost 5 bases and 7 bases, there was a span of 18 bases.

The genes are TRBV2 and TRBJ2-7; D not certain. The V and J ends lost 8 bases and 2 bases respectively, with 25 bases between them. Germline-derived CDR1 and CDR2 are SNHLY and FYNNEI. CDR3 size: 17 residues. In DNA, the CDR3 is TGTGCCAGCCTATCTTCAGCTTTTCTAGTGCTTACCTACGAGCAGTACTTC. Translated, it gives CASLSSAFLVLTYEQYF.

This sequence joins TRBV28 and TRBJ1-6; tentative D call: TRBD1 (6 bases). The V end was cut by 5 bases, the J end by 7 bases, with 15 bases between. Germline CDR1 and CDR2: MDHEN and SYDVKM. The CDR3 is 15 residues long. The CDR3 nucleotides are TGTGCCAGCAGTCCCCGGGGGGGCCGGAATTCACCCCTCCACTTT. It translates to CASSPRGGRNSPLHF.

The genes are TRBV5-5 and TRBJ1-1; 7 positions match TRBD1. CDR1 and CDR2 from the germline V gene are SGHKS and YYEKEE (reference sequence). Unmatched junction bases numbered 15, after V lost 6 bases and J lost 13 bases. The CDR3 runs 13 residues. The CDR3 protein is CASTDLHNRGGFF. CDR3 nucleotide sequence: TGTGCCAGCACCGACCTTCACAACAGGGGTGGTTTCTTT.

A few counts support this clone. The chain is built from TRBV7-9 and TRBJ1-1; D unresolved. Germline CDR1 is SEHNR and CDR2 is FQNEAQ (reference sequence). V was cut by 4 bases and J by 8 bases, with 11 bases left in between. The CDR3 runs to 12 residues. This CDR3 is CASSSSVGEAFF. The CDR3 nucleotides read TGTGCCAGCAGCTCCTCCGTCGGGGAAGCTTTCTTT.

This chain uses TRBV5-1 with TRBJ1-5; D not certain. CDR1 and CDR2 (germline): SGHRS, YFSETQ. This CDR3 is 13 amino acids long. Trimming stripped 0 bases from V and 5 bases from J, with 6 bases between. Here the CDR3 DNA reads TGCGCCAGCAGCTTGGAGGGTTATCAGCCCCAGCATTTT. Its translation: CASSLEGYQPQHF.

The gene calls are TRBV4-3 and TRBJ2-1; 10 bases agree with TRBD2. Germline CDR1 and CDR2: LGHNA and YSLEER. This CDR3 region has 16 residues. V lost 0 bases to trimming and J lost 8 bases; unmatched junction nucleotides: 7. This chain's CDR3 is CASSQDSGLAGDEQFF. DNA of the CDR3: TGCGCCAGCAGCCAAGATAGCGGGCTAGCGGGAGATGAGCAGTTCTTC.

The chain links TRBV5-6 to TRBJ1-4; 9 bases align to TRBD1. The length of the CDR3 is 16 residues. The trim removed 5 bases at V and 2 bases at J, leaving 7 bases unmatched. Germline V gives CDR1 SGHDT, CDR2 YYEEEE. The CDR3 here is CASSLYRGPTNEKLFF. The CDR3 DNA sequence: TGTGCCAGCAGTTTATACAGGGGGCCCACTAATGAAAAACTGTTTTTT.

The chain carries TRBV6-5 and TRBJ2-4; 10 bases line up with TRBD1. CDR3 length equals 14 residues. The ends lost 6 bases at V and 8 bases at J; junction bases unmatched: 7. Germline CDR1 and CDR2: MNHEY and SVGAGI. CDR3 DNA sequence: TGTGCCAGCAGGTTCGGGACAGGGGTCGACATTCAGTACTTC. It translates to CASRFGTGVDIQYF.

The chain carries TRBV2 and TRBJ1-2, with TRBD1 as a possible D gene (6 bases). Trimming removed 6 bases at V and 0 bases at J, with 14 bases between. CDR3 length equals 15 residues. From germline, CDR1 is SNHLY and CDR2 FYNNEI. The CDR3 is CASRATGYANYGYTF. In DNA form, the CDR3 reads TGTGCCAGCAGGGCGACAGGATATGCTAACTATGGCTACACCTTC.